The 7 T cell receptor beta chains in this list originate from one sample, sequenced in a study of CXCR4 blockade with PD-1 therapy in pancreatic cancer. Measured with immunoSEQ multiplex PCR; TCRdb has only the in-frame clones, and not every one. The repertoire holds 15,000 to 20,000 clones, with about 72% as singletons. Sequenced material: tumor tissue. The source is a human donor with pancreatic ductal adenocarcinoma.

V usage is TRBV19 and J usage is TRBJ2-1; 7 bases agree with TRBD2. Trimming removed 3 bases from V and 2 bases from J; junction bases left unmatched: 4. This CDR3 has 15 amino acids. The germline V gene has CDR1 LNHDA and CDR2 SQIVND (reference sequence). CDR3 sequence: CASSITSATYNEQFF. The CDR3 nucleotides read TGTGCCAGTAGTATTACTAGCGCTACCTACAATGAGCAGTTCTTC.

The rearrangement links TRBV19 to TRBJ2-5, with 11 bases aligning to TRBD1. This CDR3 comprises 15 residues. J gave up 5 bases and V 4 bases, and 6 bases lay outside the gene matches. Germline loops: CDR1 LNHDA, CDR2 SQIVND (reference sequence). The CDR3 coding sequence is TGTGCCAGTAGTACCTCCTGGACAGGGGGCGAGACCCAGTACTTC. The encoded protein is CASSTSWTGGETQYF.

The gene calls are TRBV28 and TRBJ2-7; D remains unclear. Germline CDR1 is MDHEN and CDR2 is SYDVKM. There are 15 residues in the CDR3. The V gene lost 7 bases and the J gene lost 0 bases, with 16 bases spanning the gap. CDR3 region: CASTRRAFSSYEQYF. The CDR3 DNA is TGTGCCAGCACCCGACGGGCCTTTAGCTCCTACGAGCAGTACTTC.

CDR3 in amino acids: CATSRDRSSYEQYF. In DNA form, the CDR3 reads TGTGCCACCAGCAGGGACAGGAGCTCCTACGAGCAGTACTTC. The chain is built from TRBV15 and TRBJ2-7; 7 bases align to TRBD1. The ends lost 3 bases at V and 0 bases at J; junction bases unmatched: 2. Per the germline V gene, CDR1 is LNHNV and CDR2 is YYDKDF (reference sequence). This CDR3 contains 14 residues.

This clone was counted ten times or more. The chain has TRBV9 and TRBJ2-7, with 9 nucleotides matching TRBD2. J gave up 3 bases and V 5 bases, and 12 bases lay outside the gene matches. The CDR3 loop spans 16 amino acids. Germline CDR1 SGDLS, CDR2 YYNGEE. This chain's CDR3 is CASSEPAGGGGYEQYF. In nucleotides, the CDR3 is TGTGCCAGCAGTGAACCAGCGGGAGGAGGAGGCTACGAGCAGTACTTC.

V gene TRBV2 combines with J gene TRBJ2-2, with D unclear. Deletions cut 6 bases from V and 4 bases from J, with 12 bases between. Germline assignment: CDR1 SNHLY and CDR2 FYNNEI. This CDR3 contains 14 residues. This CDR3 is CASRPQTSTGELFF. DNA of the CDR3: TGTGCCAGCAGGCCCCAGACTTCCACCGGGGAGCTGTTTTTT.

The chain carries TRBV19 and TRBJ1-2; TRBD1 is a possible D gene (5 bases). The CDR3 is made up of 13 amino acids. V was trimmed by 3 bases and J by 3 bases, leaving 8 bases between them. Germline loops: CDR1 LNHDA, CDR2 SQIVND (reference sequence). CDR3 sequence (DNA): TGTGCCAGTAGTATCGACAGCTACTATGGCTACACCTTC. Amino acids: CASSIDSYYGYTF.